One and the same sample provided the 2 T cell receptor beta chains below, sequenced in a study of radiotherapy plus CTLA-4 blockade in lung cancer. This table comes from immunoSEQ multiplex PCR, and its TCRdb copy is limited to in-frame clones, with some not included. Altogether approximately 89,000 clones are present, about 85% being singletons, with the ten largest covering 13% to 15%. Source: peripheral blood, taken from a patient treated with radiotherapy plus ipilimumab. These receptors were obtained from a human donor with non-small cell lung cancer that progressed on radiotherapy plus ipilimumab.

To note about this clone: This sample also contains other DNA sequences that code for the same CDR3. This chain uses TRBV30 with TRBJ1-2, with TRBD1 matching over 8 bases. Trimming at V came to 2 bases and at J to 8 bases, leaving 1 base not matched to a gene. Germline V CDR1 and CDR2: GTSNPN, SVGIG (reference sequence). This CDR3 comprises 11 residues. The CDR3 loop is CAWSTGGGYTF. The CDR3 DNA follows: TGTGCCTGGAGTACAGGGGGGGGCTACACCTTC. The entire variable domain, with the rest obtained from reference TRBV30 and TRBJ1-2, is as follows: SQTIHQWPATLVQPVGSPLSLECTVEGTSNPNLYWYRQAAGRGLQLLFYSVGIGQISSEVPQNLSASRPQDRQFILSSKKLLLSDSGFYLCAWSTGGGYTFGSGTRLTVV.

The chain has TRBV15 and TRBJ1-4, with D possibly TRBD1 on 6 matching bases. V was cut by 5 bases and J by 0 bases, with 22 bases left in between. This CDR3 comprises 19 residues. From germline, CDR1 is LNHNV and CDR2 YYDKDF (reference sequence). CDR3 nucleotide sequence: TGTGCCACCAGCCCTTATTATAGCGGGGGCCCGGCAACTAATGAAAAACTGTTTTTT. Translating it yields CATSPYYSGGPATNEKLFF.